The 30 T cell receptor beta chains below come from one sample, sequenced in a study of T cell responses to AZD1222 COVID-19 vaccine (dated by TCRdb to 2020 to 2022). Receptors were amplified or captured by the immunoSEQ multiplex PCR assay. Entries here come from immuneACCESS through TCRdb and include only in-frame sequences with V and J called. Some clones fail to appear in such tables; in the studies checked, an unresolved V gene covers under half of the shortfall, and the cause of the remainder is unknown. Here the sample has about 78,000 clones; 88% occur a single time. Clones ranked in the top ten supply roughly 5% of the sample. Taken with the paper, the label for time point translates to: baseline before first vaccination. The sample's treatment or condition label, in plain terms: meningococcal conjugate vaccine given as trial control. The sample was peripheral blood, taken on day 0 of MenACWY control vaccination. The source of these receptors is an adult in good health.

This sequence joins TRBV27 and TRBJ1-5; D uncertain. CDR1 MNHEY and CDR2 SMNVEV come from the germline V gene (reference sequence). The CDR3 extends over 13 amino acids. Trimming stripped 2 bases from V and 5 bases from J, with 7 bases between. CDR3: CASSLVRDQPQHF. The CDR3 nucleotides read TGTGCCAGCAGTTTAGTCCGGGATCAGCCCCAGCATTTT.

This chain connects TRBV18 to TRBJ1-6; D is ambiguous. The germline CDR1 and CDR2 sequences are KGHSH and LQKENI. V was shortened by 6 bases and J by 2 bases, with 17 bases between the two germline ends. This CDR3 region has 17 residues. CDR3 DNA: TGTGCCAGCTCCCCAAGGGCGGACGGCGCCTATAATTCACCCCTCCACTTT. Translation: CASSPRADGAYNSPLHF.

The CDR3 region is CASSARPPGERIEYEQYF. CDR3 in DNA: TGCGCCAGCAGCGCAAGGCCCCCAGGGGAACGGATAGAATACGAGCAGTACTTC. This chain links TRBV23-1 with TRBJ2-7; a weak D match, TRBD1 (6 bases). TRBV23-1 is annotated as an ORF whose role is uncertain. Trimming pared 6 bases from V and 4 bases from J, leaving 28 bases between. The CDR3 has 18 residues.

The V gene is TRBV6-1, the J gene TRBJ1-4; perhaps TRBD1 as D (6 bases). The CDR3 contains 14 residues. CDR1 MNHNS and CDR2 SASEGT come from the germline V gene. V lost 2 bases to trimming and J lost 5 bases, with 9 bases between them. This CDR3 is CASSETGLNEKLFF. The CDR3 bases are TGTGCCAGCAGTGAAACAGGGCTCAATGAAAAACTGTTTTTT.

The CDR3 DNA sequence: TGTGCCAGCAGCCAAGCGACGACGAACACTGAAGCTTTCTTT. This encodes CASSQATTNTEAFF. J is TRBJ1-1 and V is TRBV3-1 (or the pseudogene TRBV3-2); the D is unclear. V was trimmed by 1 base and J by 1 base, leaving 7 bases between them. From germline, CDR1 is LGHDT and CDR2 YNNKEL (reference sequence). The CDR3 is 14 residues long.

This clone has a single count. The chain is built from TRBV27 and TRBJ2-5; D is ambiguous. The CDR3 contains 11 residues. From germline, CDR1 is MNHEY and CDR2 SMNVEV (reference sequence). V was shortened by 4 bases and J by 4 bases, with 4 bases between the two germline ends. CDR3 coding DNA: TGTGCCAGCAGTTCCAGAGAGACCCAGTACTTC. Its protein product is CASSSRETQYF.

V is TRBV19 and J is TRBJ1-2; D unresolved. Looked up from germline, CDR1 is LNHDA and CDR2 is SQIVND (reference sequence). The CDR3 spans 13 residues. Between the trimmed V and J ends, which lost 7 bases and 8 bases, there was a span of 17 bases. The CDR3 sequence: CASTSYPPGGYTF. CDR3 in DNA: TGTGCCAGTACCAGTTACCCACCCGGGGGCTACACCTTC.

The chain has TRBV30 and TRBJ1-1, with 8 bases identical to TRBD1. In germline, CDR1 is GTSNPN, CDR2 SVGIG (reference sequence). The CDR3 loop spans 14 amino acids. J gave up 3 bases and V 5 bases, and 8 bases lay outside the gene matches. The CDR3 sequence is CAWGLQGADTEAFF. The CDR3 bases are TGTGCCTGGGGCCTCCAGGGGGCGGACACTGAAGCTTTCTTT.

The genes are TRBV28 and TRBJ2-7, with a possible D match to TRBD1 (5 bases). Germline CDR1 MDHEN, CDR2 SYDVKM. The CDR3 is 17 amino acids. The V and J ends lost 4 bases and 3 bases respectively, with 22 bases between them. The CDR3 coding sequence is TGTGCCAGCAGTTCGGCAGGGTCGCAATACAAGGGCTACGAGCAGTACTTC. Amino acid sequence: CASSSAGSQYKGYEQYF.

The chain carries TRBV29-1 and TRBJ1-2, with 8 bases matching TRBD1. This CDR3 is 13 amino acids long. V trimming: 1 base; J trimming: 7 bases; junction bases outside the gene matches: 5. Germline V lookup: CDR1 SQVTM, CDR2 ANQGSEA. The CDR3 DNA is TGCAGCGTTGAAGGCGACAGGGGAGGTGGCTACACCTTC. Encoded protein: CSVEGDRGGGYTF.

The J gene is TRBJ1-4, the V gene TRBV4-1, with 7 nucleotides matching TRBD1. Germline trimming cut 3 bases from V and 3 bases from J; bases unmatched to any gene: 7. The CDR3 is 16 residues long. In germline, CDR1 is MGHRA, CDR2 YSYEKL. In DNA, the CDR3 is TGCGCCAGCAGCCAGCCAGACAGGGCGGCTAATGAAAAACTGTTTTTT. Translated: CASSQPDRAANEKLFF.

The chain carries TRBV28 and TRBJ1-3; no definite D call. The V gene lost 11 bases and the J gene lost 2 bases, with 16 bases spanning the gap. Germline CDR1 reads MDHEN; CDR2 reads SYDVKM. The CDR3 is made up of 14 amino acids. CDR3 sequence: CAGQGGNPGNTIYF. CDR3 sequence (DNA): TGTGCCGGCCAAGGCGGAAACCCTGGAAACACCATATATTTT. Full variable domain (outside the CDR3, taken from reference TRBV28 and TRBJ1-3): DVKVTQSSRYLVKRTGEKVFLECVQDMDHENMFWYRQDPGLGLRLIYFSYDVKMKEKGDIPEGYSVSREKKERFSLILESASTNQTSMYLCAGQGGNPGNTIYFGEGSWLTVV.

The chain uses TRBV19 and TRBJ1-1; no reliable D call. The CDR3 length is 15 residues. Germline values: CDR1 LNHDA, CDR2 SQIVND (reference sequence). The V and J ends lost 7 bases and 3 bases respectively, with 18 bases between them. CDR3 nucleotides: TGTGCCAGTATCGGGGTCCGGAGTGTGGACACTGAAGCTTTCTTT. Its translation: CASIGVRSVDTEAFF.

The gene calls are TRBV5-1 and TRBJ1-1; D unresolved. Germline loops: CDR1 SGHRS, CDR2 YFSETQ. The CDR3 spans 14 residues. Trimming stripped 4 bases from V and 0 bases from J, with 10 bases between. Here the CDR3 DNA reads TGCGCCAGCAGCCAAAGTATTCTGAACACTGAAGCTTTCTTT. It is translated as CASSQSILNTEAFF.

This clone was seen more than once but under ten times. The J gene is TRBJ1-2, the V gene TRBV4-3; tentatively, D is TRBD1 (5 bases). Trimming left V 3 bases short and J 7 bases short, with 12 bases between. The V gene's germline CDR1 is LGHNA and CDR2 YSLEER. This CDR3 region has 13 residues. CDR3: CASSQGGDGGYTF. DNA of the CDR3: TGCGCCAGCAGCCAGGGGGGGGACGGTGGCTACACCTTC.

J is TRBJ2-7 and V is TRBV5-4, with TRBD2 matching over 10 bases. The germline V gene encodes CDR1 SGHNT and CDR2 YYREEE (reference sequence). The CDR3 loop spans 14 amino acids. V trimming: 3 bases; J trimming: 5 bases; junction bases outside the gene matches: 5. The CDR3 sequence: CASSSAGGAHEQYF. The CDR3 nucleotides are TGTGCCAGCAGCTCAGCGGGGGGGGCCCACGAGCAGTACTTC.

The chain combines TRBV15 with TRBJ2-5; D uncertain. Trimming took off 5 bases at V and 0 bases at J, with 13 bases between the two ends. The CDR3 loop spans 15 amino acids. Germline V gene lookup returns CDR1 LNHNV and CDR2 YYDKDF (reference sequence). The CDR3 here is CATSEGQGNQETQYF. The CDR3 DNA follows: TGTGCCACCAGCGAAGGGCAAGGTAACCAAGAGACCCAGTACTTC. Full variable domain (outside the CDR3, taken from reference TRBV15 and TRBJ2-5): DAMVIQNPRYQVTQFGKPVTLSCSQTLNHNVMYWYQQKSSQAPKLLFHYYDKDFNNEADTPDNFQSRRPNTSFCFLDIRSPGLGDTAMYLCATSEGQGNQETQYFGPGTRLLVL.

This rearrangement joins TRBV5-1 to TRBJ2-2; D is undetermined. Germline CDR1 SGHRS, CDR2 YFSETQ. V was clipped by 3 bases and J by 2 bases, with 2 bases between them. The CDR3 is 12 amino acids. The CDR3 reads CASSYNTGELFF. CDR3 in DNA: TGCGCCAGCAGCTACAACACCGGGGAGCTGTTTTTT.

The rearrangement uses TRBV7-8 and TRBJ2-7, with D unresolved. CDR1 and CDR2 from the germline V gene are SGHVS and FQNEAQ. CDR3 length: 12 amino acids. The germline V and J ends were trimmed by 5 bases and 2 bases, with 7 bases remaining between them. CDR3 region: CASSLQPYEQYF. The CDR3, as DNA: TGTGCCAGCAGCCTCCAACCCTACGAGCAGTACTTC. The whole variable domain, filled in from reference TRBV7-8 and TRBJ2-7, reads GAGVSQSPRYKVAKRGQDVALRCDPISGHVSLFWYQQALGQGPEFLTYFQNEAQLDKSGLPSDRFFAERPEGSVSTLKIQRTQQEDSAVYLCASSLQPYEQYFGPGTRLTVT.

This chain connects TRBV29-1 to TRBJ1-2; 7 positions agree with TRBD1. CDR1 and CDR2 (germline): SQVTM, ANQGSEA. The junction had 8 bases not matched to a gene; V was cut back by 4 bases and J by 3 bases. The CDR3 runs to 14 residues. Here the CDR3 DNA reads TGCAGCGTTGCAAAACAGGGGCTGGACTATGGCTACACCTTC. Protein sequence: CSVAKQGLDYGYTF.

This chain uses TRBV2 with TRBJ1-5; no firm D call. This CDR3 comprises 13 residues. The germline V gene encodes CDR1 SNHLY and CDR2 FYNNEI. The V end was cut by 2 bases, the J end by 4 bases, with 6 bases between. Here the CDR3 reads CASSEWTNQPQHF. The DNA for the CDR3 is TGTGCCAGCAGTGAATGGACGAATCAGCCCCAGCATTTT.

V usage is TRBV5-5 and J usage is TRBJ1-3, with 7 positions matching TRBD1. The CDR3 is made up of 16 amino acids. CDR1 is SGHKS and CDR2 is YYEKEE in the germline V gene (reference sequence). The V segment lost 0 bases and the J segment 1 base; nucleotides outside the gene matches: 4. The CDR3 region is CASSLALQGSGNTIYF. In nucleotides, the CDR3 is TGTGCCAGCAGCTTGGCCCTACAGGGGTCTGGAAACACCATATATTTT.

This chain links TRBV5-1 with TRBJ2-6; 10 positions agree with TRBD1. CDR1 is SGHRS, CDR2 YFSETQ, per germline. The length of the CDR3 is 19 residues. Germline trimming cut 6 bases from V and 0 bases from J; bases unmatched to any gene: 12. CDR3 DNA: TGCGCCAGCAATATAGGCGGACAGGGGGTGGGCTCTGGGGCCAACGTCCTGACTTTC. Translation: CASNIGGQGVGSGANVLTF.

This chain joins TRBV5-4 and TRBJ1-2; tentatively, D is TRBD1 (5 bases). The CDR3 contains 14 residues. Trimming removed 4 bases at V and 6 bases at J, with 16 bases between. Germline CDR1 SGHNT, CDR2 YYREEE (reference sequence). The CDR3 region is CASSALSGIDGYTF. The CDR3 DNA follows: TGTGCCAGCAGCGCTCTCTCAGGGATCGATGGCTACACCTTC.

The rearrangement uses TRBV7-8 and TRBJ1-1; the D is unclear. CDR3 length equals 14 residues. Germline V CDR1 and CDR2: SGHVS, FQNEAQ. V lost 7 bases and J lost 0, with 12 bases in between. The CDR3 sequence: CASTEGGLNTEAFF. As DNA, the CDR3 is TGTGCCAGCACTGAAGGAGGACTGAACACTGAAGCTTTCTTT.

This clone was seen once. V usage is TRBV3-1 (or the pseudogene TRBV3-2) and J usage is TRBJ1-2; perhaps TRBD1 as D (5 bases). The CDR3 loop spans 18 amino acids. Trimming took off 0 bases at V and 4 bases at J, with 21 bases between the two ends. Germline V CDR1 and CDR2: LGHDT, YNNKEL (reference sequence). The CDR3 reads CASSQDRPPRRVGYGYTF. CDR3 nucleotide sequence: TGTGCCAGCAGCCAAGATCGCCCCCCGCGCAGGGTAGGCTATGGCTACACCTTC.

In DNA, the CDR3 is TGTGCCAGCAATCGGTTGTCAAGTCGGACAGAGAGAGGATATGGCTACACCTTC. Protein sequence: CASNRLSSRTERGYGYTF. The J gene is TRBJ1-2, the V gene TRBV28, with D perhaps matching TRBD1 (6 bases). Looked up from germline, CDR1 is MDHEN and CDR2 is SYDVKM. This CDR3 has 18 amino acids. Trimming pared 7 bases from V and 5 bases from J, leaving 29 bases between.

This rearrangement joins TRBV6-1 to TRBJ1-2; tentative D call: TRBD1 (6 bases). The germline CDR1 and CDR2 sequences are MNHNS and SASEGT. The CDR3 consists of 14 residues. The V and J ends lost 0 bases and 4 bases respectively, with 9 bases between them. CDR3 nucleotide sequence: TGTGCCAGCAGTGAAGCGGGGGCTGTCTATGGCTACACCTTC. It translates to CASSEAGAVYGYTF.

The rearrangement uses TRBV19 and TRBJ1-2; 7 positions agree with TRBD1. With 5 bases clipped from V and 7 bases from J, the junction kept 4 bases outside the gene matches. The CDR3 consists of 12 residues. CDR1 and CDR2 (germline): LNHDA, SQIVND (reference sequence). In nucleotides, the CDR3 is TGTGCCAGTAGTGGGCAGGGGGGTGGCTACACCTTC. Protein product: CASSGQGGGYTF.

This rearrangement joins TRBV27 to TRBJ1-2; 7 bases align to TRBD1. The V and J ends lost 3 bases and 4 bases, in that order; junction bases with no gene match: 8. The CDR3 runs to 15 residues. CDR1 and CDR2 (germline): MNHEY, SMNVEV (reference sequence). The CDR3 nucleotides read TGTGCCAGCAGTTTTACAGGGGTCGCCCTCTATGGCTACACCTTC. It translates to CASSFTGVALYGYTF.